This TCR beta chain was sequenced in a study of regulatory T cells in long-lasting Graves disease. Across the study: Antithyroid drugs had been taken by newly diagnosed Graves' patients for under 3 months.

This clonotype was recorded at least ten times. What it binds is unknown. Time point specified: newly diagnosed GD, antithyroid drugs for less than 3 months. From PBMCs, RNA was extracted and then used to make the TCR library. Study-wide findings and caveats: Relative to new patients (roughly 900), persistent patients exhibited greater sharing of public clonotypes (approximately 3,000).

V was pared by 3 bases and J by 6 bases, with 16 bases between. The CDR3 contains 15 residues. The authors built TCR beta libraries using iRepertoire HTBI primers and Arm-PCR of CDR3 regions. Original data processing: Throughout the samples, researchers identified about 62 TRBV and 12 to 15 TRBJ segments. Via MiXCR, TCRdb re-called the multiplex PCR reads, giving one row per CDR3 protein. The V and J calls and clone size are TCRdb's, not the authors'. The sample contains 400,000 to 450,000 distinct CDR3 sequences, about 15% of which appear only once. These data were likewise used in another study, on T cells in Graves' hyperthyroidism and ophthalmopathy.

This sequence joins TRBV12-3 or TRBV12-4 and TRBJ2-3; D is possibly TRBD1 or TRBD2 (5 bases each). The origin of this receptor is a woman in her 30s with Graves disease. The starting material was peripheral blood mononuclear cells (PBMCs), obtained at new diagnosis, from a patient treated with antithyroid drugs. This CDR3 reads CASSFGALATDTQYF. CDR3 DNA: TGTGCCAGCAGTTTTGGGGCGCTAGCTACCGATACGCAGTATTTT.